The rows below give T cell receptor beta chains drawn from one sample of a study of blood T cell repertoires in COVID-19. Assay: immunoSEQ multiplex PCR; the TCRdb copy retains only in-frame clones and omits some. The sample consists of 300,000 to 350,000 clones, around 87% of them appearing once. Sequencing was carried out using peripheral blood. These receptors were taken from a woman between 45 and 65 years old with COVID-19, enrolled during active disease. Both conserved end residues are part of each CDR3. A D gene is named only where the DNA matches it firmly. Only some rows state a clone size, as once, few, many or a class for expanded clones.

D: TRBD2; J: TRBJ2-1; V: TRBV5-6; size: -; CDR3: CASSLGLENEQFF
D: TRBD2; J: TRBJ2-7; V: TRBV30; size: -; CDR3: CAWTRYSGRGEQYF
D: TRBD2; J: TRBJ2-3; V: TRBV14; size: -; CDR3: CASSQAPAGGTQYF
D: -; J: TRBJ1-2; V: TRBV4-3; size: -; CDR3: CASSQYSLGENTNYGYTF
D: -; J: TRBJ1-1; V: TRBV19; size: -; CDR3: CASRALRVENTEAFF
D: TRBD2; J: TRBJ2-7; V: TRBV19; size: -; CDR3: CASSMSSGSGQYF
D: -; J: TRBJ2-3; V: TRBV9; size: -; CDR3: CASSPLLGADTQYF
D: TRBD2; J: TRBJ2-1; V: TRBV19; size: once; CDR3: CASSRGTNSYNEQFF
D: TRBD1; J: TRBJ1-1; V: TRBV27; size: -; CDR3: CASSSPETGGTEAFF
D: TRBD1; J: TRBJ2-2; V: TRBV6-5; size: -; CDR3: CASSYRDRGPGELFF
D: TRBD2; J: TRBJ2-3; V: TRBV3-1/TRBV3-2; size: -; CDR3: CASSPQGGGRGTDTQYF
D: TRBD1; J: TRBJ1-2; V: TRBV6-1; size: -; CDR3: CASSDQGQGKDGYTF
D: TRBD1; J: TRBJ1-1; V: TRBV19; size: -; CDR3: CASSRTDRGYMNTEAFF
D: -; J: TRBJ1-1; V: TRBV18; size: -; CDR3: CASSPLDTLNTEAFF
D: TRBD2; J: TRBJ2-1; V: TRBV11-1; size: -; CDR3: CASSLAKREVGVVEQFF
D: -; J: TRBJ1-1; V: TRBV6-5; size: -; CDR3: CASISLGSLNTEAFF
D: -; J: TRBJ1-1; V: TRBV18; size: -; CDR3: CASSSTEEGMAFF
D: TRBD1; J: TRBJ1-2; V: TRBV29-1; size: -; CDR3: CSARGTGSGYTF
D: -; J: TRBJ2-5; V: TRBV3-1/TRBV3-2; size: -; CDR3: CASSPGRVQTQYF
D: TRBD1; J: TRBJ1-1; V: TRBV27; size: -; CDR3: CASSSDRSREAFF
D: -; J: TRBJ2-7; V: TRBV15; size: -; CDR3: CATSRGIFQGAHEQYF
D: TRBD1; J: TRBJ1-1; V: TRBV18; size: -; CDR3: CASSMRQGGGTEAFF
D: TRBD1; J: TRBJ2-7; V: TRBV7-3; size: once; CDR3: CASSSQGPGSYEQYF
D: -; J: TRBJ2-7; V: TRBV2; size: -; CDR3: CASGGVEQYF
D: TRBD2; J: TRBJ2-2; V: TRBV15; size: once; CDR3: CATSRKRETGELFF
D: TRBD2; J: TRBJ2-3; V: TRBV9; size: -; CDR3: CASSVVGAGGSDTQYF
D: TRBD1; J: TRBJ1-1; V: TRBV10-3; size: -; CDR3: CAISEATGGGGDTEAFF
D: -; J: TRBJ1-1; V: TRBV28; size: few; CDR3: CASSWGVLGTEAFF
D: TRBD2; J: TRBJ2-3; V: TRBV6-4; size: -; CDR3: CASSDPGLDGTDTQYF
D: TRBD2; J: TRBJ2-7; V: TRBV18; size: -; CDR3: CASSPYVGGPDYEQYF
D: TRBD1; J: TRBJ2-4; V: TRBV2; size: once; CDR3: CASSAPGGRNIQYF
D: -; J: TRBJ2-7; V: TRBV24-1; size: -; CDR3: CATSEPTRNEQYF
D: TRBD2; J: TRBJ2-1; V: TRBV3-1/TRBV3-2; size: -; CDR3: CASRGATSGIGTYNEQFF
D: -; J: TRBJ2-1; V: TRBV11-2; size: -; CDR3: CASSSLRSTGKYNEQFF
D: TRBD2; J: TRBJ2-7; V: TRBV18; size: -; CDR3: CASSPGLAETYEQYF
D: TRBD2; J: TRBJ2-1; V: TRBV27; size: few; CDR3: CASSLKPLAGRSYNEQFF
D: -; J: TRBJ2-1; V: TRBV11-3; size: -; CDR3: CASSSRHYNEQFF
D: -; J: TRBJ2-7; V: TRBV23-1; size: -; CDR3: CASSQFFCQAGEQYF
D: TRBD1; J: TRBJ1-1; V: TRBV18; size: -; CDR3: CASSPNRGRRMNTEAFF
D: TRBD1; J: TRBJ2-7; V: TRBV6-1; size: -; CDR3: CASSPTGSYEQYF